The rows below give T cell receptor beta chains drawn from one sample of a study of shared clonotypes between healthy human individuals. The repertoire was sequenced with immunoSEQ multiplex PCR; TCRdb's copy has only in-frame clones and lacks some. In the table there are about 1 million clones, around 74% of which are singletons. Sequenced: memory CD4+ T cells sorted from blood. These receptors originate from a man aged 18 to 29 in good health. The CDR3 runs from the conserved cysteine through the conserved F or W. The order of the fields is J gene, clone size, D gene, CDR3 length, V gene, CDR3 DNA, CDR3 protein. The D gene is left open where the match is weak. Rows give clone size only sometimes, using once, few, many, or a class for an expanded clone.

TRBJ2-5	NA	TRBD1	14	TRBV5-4	TGTGCCAGCAGCTCCACAGGGGTCCAAGAGACCCAGTACTTC	CASSSTGVQETQYF
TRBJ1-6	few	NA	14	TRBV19	TGTGCCAGTAGTATTAGAACGGAAAATTCACCCCTCCACTTT	CASSIRTENSPLHF
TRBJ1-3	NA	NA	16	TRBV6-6	TGTGCCAGCAGTCCCGGGACCGGTCTCTCTGGAAACACCATATATTTT	CASSPGTGLSGNTIYF
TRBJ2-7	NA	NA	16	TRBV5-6	TGTGCCAGCAGCTTGCGCGCAAGAGGGAGCACCTACGAGCAGTACTTC	CASSLRARGSTYEQYF
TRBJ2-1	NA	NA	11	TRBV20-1	TGCAGTGCTAGCGGGTTCAATGAGCAGTTCTTC	CSASGFNEQFF
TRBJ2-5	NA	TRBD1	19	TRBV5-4	TGTGCCGGCAGCTTGGGGCCCCCCTATTCGACAGGGCGGGAAGAGACCCAGTACTTC	CAGSLGPPYSTGREETQYF
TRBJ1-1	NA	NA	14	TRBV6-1	TGTGCCAGCAGTCCCCCACCATGGAACACTGAAGCTTTCTTT	CASSPPPWNTEAFF
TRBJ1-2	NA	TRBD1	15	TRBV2	TGTGCCAGCAGTGACGGGACAGGGTACAACTATGGCTACACCTTC	CASSDGTGYNYGYTF
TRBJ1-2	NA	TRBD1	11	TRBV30	TGTGCCTGGAGTACAGGGGCTGGCTACACCTTC	CAWSTGAGYTF
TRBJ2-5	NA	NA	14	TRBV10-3	TGTGCCATCAGTGAGTCTCCAGCCCAAGAGACCCAGTACTTC	CAISESPAQETQYF
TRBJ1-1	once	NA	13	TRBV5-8	TGTGCCAGCAGCTTGTTAAACAGGTTTGAAGCTTTCTTT	CASSLLNRFEAFF
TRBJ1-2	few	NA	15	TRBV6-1	TGTGCCAGCAGGAGTCTTGGCGGCGTAGGCTATGGCTACACCTTC	CASRSLGGVGYGYTF
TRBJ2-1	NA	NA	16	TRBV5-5	TGTGCCAGCAGCTTCGGTACTAGCTCGGGCTACAATGAGCAGTTCTTC	CASSFGTSSGYNEQFF
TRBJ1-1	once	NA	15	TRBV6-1	TGTGCCAGCACTACAGGCCAGGTGGGAGGCACTGAAGCTTTCTTT	CASTTGQVGGTEAFF
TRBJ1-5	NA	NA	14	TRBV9	TGTGCCAGCAGCGTAGGGGGGAGGAATCAGCCCCAGCATTTT	CASSVGGRNQPQHF